This entry lists 17 T cell receptor beta chains sequenced from one sample in a study of cytomegalovirus exposure and HLA in healthy donors. Produced via immunoSEQ multiplex PCR; TCRdb's table is partial and in-frame only. The table shows approximately 58,000 clones, with 85% to 95% occurring only once. Sequencing was done on a sample of PBMCs. Source of these receptors: a woman younger than 35 in good health and CMV-seropositive.

This chain uses TRBV6-6 with TRBJ2-2; D not resolved. Germline V gives CDR1 MNHNY, CDR2 SVGAGI (reference sequence). Trimming stripped 6 bases from V and 4 bases from J, with 12 bases between. This CDR3 is 14 amino acids long. CDR3 protein: CASSSPGLTGELFF. In DNA form, the CDR3 reads TGTGCCAGCAGCTCCCCTGGCCTCACCGGGGAGCTGTTTTTT.

The gene calls are TRBV6-4 and TRBJ1-5; D perhaps matches TRBD1 (5 bases). Germline CDR1 reads MRHNA; CDR2 reads SNTAGT. The V gene lost 0 bases and the J gene lost 1 base, with 10 bases spanning the gap. This CDR3 has 16 residues. CDR3 in amino acids: CASSDSQGPSNQPQHF. DNA of the CDR3: TGTGCCAGCAGTGACTCGCAGGGCCCCAGCAATCAGCCCCAGCATTTT.

V and J are TRBV29-1 and TRBJ2-3, with 12 positions matching TRBD1. Trimming cost V 7 bases and J 5 bases; bases outside gene matches: 10. The CDR3 has 15 amino acids. Per the germline V gene, CDR1 is SQVTM and CDR2 is ANQGSEA. CDR3 nucleotide sequence: TGCAGCGCAGCCCCGGGACAGGGGGCAATAGATACGCAGTATTTT. Its protein is CSAAPGQGAIDTQYF.

J is TRBJ1-5 and V is TRBV19, with D perhaps matching TRBD1 (6 bases). The CDR3 contains 12 residues. CDR1 and CDR2 (germline): LNHDA, SQIVND (reference sequence). V gave up 8 bases and J gave up 7 bases, with 12 bases separating them. This CDR3 reads CASRQGQQPQHF. CDR3 DNA sequence: TGTGCCAGTCGCCAGGGGCAACAGCCCCAGCATTTT.

By its share, this clone is medium-sized. The chain recombines TRBV5-6 with TRBJ2-5; no firm D call. The CDR3 extends over 13 amino acids. The germline V gene has CDR1 SGHDT and CDR2 YYEEEE. Trimming pared 1 base from V and 2 bases from J, leaving 6 bases between. The CDR3 DNA follows: TGTGCCAGCAGCTTGTATGTACAAGAGACCCAGTACTTC. The encoded protein is CASSLYVQETQYF.

The rearrangement uses TRBV4-2 and TRBJ2-5, with 12 bases aligning to TRBD2. In germline, CDR1 is LGHNA, CDR2 YNFKEQ. This CDR3 spans 16 amino acids. The J segment lost 5 bases and the V segment lost 4 bases, leaving 8 bases of the junction unmatched. CDR3 residues: CASSPQLGTSGETQYF. DNA for the CDR3: TGTGCCAGCAGCCCTCAACTAGGGACTAGCGGGGAGACCCAGTACTTC.

This sequence joins TRBV6-1 and TRBJ2-1; 11 bases map to TRBD2. The V gene end was trimmed by 4 bases and the J gene end by 9 bases; junction bases not matched to a gene: 8. The V gene's germline CDR1 is MNHNS and CDR2 SASEGT. The CDR3 is 15 amino acids. In DNA form, the CDR3 reads TGTGCCAGCAGTGTAGTAGCGGGAGGGAGAGGTGAGCAGTTCTTC. This encodes CASSVVAGGRGEQFF.

The chain recombines TRBV7-2 with TRBJ1-4, with a possible D match to TRBD1 (5 bases). V was clipped by 2 bases and J by 11 bases, with 15 bases between them. This CDR3 has 14 amino acids. Germline V gene lookup returns CDR1 SGHTA and CDR2 FQGNSA. CDR3 nucleotides: TGTGCCAGCAGCTTATTTGCTGGAGGGGAGAAACTGTTTTTT. Protein product: CASSLFAGGEKLFF.

The chain employs TRBV28 and TRBJ2-7; D is unresolved. The ends were cut back, 6 bases at V and 3 bases at J, with 6 bases in the middle. CDR3 size: 11 residues. In germline, CDR1 is MDHEN, CDR2 SYDVKM. Here the CDR3 DNA reads TGTGCCAGCAGCCTATACTACGAGCAGTACTTC. It translates to CASSLYYEQYF.

The rearrangement links TRBV9 to TRBJ1-6; D unresolved. Germline CDR1 and CDR2: SGDLS and YYNGEE. The V and J ends lost 3 bases and 6 bases respectively, with 19 bases between them. The CDR3 has 17 residues. CDR3 sequence (DNA): TGTGCCAGCAGCGCCACCCGGACGGGGAGTAGTAATTCACCCCTCCACTTT. Translating it yields CASSATRTGSSNSPLHF.

This rearrangement joins TRBV9 to TRBJ2-5; the match to TRBD2 covers 8 bases. This CDR3 is built from 15 residues. Germline V gene sequence: CDR1 SGDLS, CDR2 YYNGEE. V dropped 4 bases and J dropped 4; count of bases not matched to a gene: 9. The CDR3 sequence: CASSPRAAGGETQYF. The CDR3 DNA is TGTGCCAGCAGCCCAAGGGCGGCGGGAGGAGAGACCCAGTACTTC.

This clone was seen a single time. The chain carries TRBV7-8 and TRBJ1-1; the D gene is possibly TRBD1 (5 bases). Looked up from germline, CDR1 is SGHVS and CDR2 is FQNEAQ. This CDR3 spans 16 amino acids. V was cut by 3 bases and J by 3 bases, with 17 bases left in between. Here the CDR3 DNA reads TGTGCCAGCAGCTTCCTCGGAGGCCCGGGGGACACTGAAGCTTTCTTT. Translated: CASSFLGGPGDTEAFF. The full variable domain, with the rest looked up from reference TRBV7-8 and TRBJ1-1, is GAGVSQSPRYKVAKRGQDVALRCDPISGHVSLFWYQQALGQGPEFLTYFQNEAQLDKSGLPSDRFFAERPEGSVSTLKIQRTQQEDSAVYLCASSFLGGPGDTEAFFGQGTRLTVV.

This clone appeared a single time. In the same sample, other DNA sequences code for this CDR3. This chain joins TRBV29-1 and TRBJ2-1, with D uncertain. Trimming shortened V by 4 bases and J by 2 bases, and 3 bases separated the two germline ends. CDR3 length: 11 amino acids. Germline CDR1 SQVTM, CDR2 ANQGSEA. CDR3 in amino acids: CSVAAYNEQFF. CDR3 DNA: TGCAGCGTTGCTGCCTACAATGAGCAGTTCTTC.

The gene calls are TRBV25-1 and TRBJ1-3; D is possibly TRBD1 (5 bases). The V gene lost 4 bases and the J gene lost 4 bases, with 11 bases spanning the gap. This CDR3 is 14 amino acids long. Germline CDR1 reads MGHDK; CDR2 reads SYGVNS. The CDR3 protein is CASSGDWPGNTIYF. The CDR3 DNA follows: TGTGCCAGCAGTGGGGACTGGCCAGGAAACACCATATATTTT.

The chain recombines TRBV5-6 with TRBJ1-1; 7 bases map to TRBD1. Germline-derived CDR1 and CDR2 are SGHDT and YYEEEE. The CDR3 has 17 amino acids. The J segment lost 0 bases and the V segment lost 4 bases, leaving 12 bases of the junction unmatched. The chain's CDR3 is CASSQENRGFLNTEAFF. The CDR3, as DNA: TGTGCCAGCAGCCAGGAAAACAGGGGATTCTTGAACACTGAAGCTTTCTTT.

The count of this clone is one. The chain links TRBV6-1 to TRBJ2-2; tentatively, D is TRBD1 (5 bases). Germline CDR1 MNHNS, CDR2 SASEGT. CDR3 size: 15 residues. V was cut by 7 bases and J by 0 bases, with 12 bases left in between. The CDR3 nucleotides are TGTGCCAGCACCACGGTCAGGGCGAACACCGGGGAGCTGTTTTTT. Amino acid sequence: CASTTVRANTGELFF.

J is TRBJ1-1 and V is TRBV29-1, with TRBD1 matching over 9 bases. Germline CDR1 and CDR2: SQVTM and ANQGSEA. With 4 bases clipped from V and 5 bases from J, the junction kept 5 bases outside the gene matches. The CDR3 extends over 13 amino acids. The CDR3 sequence: CSVAQGAWTEAFF. The CDR3, as DNA: TGCAGCGTTGCACAGGGGGCCTGGACTGAAGCTTTCTTT.